The 8 T cell receptor beta chains below come from one sample, sequenced in a study of human T cells and chemical hapten exposure. This sample's time point: patch test 3, about 24 weeks after DPC sensitization. The treatment was: therapeutic diphenylcyclopropenone sensitization with weekly scalp DPC. TCRdb analysed the RACE reads with MiXCR anew, one entry per CDR3 protein. The sample consists of 150,000 to 200,000 distinct CDR3 sequences, 24% of them appearing once. Source: whole blood, taken in connection with sensitization to the hapten diphenylcyclopropenone (DPC). Every receptor here comes from a woman in her thirties or forties with alopecia areata. Some clones in this sample may be carry-over from other donors' samples.

This clonotype occurred a few times. The chain carries TRBV5-5 and TRBJ2-5; D is perhaps TRBD1 (6 bases). The V gene's germline CDR1 is SGHKS and CDR2 YYEKEE (reference sequence). The CDR3 loop spans 13 amino acids. Trimming left V 5 bases short and J 4 bases short, with 12 bases between. In DNA form, the CDR3 reads TGTGCCAGCAGTAACGACAGGTTAGAGACCCAGTACTTC. This sequence encodes CASSNDRLETQYF.

There are a few counts of this clonotype. The chain has TRBV5-1 and TRBJ2-7; D perhaps matches TRBD2 (5 bases). Trimming pared 4 bases from V and 1 base from J, leaving 15 bases between. The CDR3 runs to 15 residues. Germline V lookup: CDR1 SGHRS, CDR2 YFSETQ. CDR3 region: CASSPLGGSSYEQYF. Here the CDR3 DNA reads TGCGCCAGCAGCCCCCTTGGAGGATCGTCCTACGAGCAGTACTTC. Full variable domain (missing parts from reference TRBV5-1 and TRBJ2-7): KAGVTQTPRYLIKTRGQQVTLSCSPISGHRSVSWYQQTPGQGLQFLFEYFSETQRNKGNFPGRFSGRQFSNSRSEMNVSTLELGDSALYLCASSPLGGSSYEQYFGPGTRLTVT.

V and J are TRBV19 and TRBJ2-2, with D possibly TRBD1 on 5 matching bases. The CDR3 length is 15 residues. V was cut by 7 bases and J by 3 bases, with 15 bases left in between. Looked up from germline, CDR1 is LNHDA and CDR2 is SQIVND (reference sequence). CDR3 in amino acids: CASTRGATDTGELFF. The CDR3 bases are TGTGCCAGTACCCGTGGTGCGACAGACACCGGGGAGCTGTTTTTT. The full variable domain, completed using reference TRBV19 and TRBJ2-2, is DGGITQSPKYLFRKEGQNVTLSCEQNLNHDAMYWYRQDPGQGLRLIYYSQIVNDFQKGDIAEGYSVSREKKESFPLTVTSAQKNPTAFYLCASTRGATDTGELFFGEGSRLTVL.

This chain links TRBV5-1 with TRBJ2-7; D gene ambiguous. V was pared by 3 bases and J by 3 bases, with 10 bases between. Germline CDR1 is SGHRS and CDR2 is YFSETQ. This CDR3 spans 13 amino acids. The CDR3 spells CASSWGSNYEQYF. The DNA for the CDR3 is TGCGCCAGCAGCTGGGGTAGCAACTACGAGCAGTACTTC. Drawing the rest from reference TRBV5-1 and TRBJ2-7, the complete variable domain is KAGVTQTPRYLIKTRGQQVTLSCSPISGHRSVSWYQQTPGQGLQFLFEYFSETQRNKGNFPGRFSGRQFSNSRSEMNVSTLELGDSALYLCASSWGSNYEQYFGPGTRLTVT.

The chain recombines TRBV15 with TRBJ2-6; D is possibly TRBD1 (5 bases). The CDR3 totals 14 residues. Between the trimmed V and J ends, which lost 3 bases and 3 bases, there was a span of 6 bases. From germline, CDR1 is LNHNV and CDR2 YYDKDF (reference sequence). CDR3 coding DNA: TGTGCCACCAGCAGCAGGGTTGGGGCCAACGTCCTGACTTTC. Translating gives CATSSRVGANVLTF.

This clonotype appeared a few times. The J gene is TRBJ1-1, the V gene TRBV7-2; D is unresolved. Trimming removed 5 bases at V and 4 bases at J, with 11 bases between. The germline V gene encodes CDR1 SGHTA and CDR2 FQGNSA. The CDR3 length is 13 residues. CDR3 protein: CASSPPGVTEAFF. The CDR3 coding sequence is TGTGCCAGCAGCCCTCCGGGAGTCACTGAAGCTTTCTTT.

This chain links TRBV6-5 with TRBJ2-1; 7 nucleotides agree with TRBD1. The CDR3 has 14 residues. Germline values: CDR1 MNHEY, CDR2 SVGAGI. Trimming took 1 base from V and 5 from J; bases not matched to a gene: 2. The chain's CDR3 is CASSYWTGDNEQFF. Written as DNA, the CDR3 is TGTGCCAGCAGTTACTGGACAGGAGACAATGAGCAGTTCTTC.

V gene TRBV20-1 combines with J gene TRBJ2-2; D is uncertain. The V and J ends lost 6 bases and 1 base respectively, with 12 bases between them. CDR1 is DFQATT and CDR2 is SNEGSKA in the germline V gene (reference sequence). The CDR3 consists of 14 residues. CDR3 region: CSAPQFGNTGELFF. CDR3 DNA: TGCAGTGCGCCCCAGTTCGGGAACACCGGGGAGCTGTTTTTT.